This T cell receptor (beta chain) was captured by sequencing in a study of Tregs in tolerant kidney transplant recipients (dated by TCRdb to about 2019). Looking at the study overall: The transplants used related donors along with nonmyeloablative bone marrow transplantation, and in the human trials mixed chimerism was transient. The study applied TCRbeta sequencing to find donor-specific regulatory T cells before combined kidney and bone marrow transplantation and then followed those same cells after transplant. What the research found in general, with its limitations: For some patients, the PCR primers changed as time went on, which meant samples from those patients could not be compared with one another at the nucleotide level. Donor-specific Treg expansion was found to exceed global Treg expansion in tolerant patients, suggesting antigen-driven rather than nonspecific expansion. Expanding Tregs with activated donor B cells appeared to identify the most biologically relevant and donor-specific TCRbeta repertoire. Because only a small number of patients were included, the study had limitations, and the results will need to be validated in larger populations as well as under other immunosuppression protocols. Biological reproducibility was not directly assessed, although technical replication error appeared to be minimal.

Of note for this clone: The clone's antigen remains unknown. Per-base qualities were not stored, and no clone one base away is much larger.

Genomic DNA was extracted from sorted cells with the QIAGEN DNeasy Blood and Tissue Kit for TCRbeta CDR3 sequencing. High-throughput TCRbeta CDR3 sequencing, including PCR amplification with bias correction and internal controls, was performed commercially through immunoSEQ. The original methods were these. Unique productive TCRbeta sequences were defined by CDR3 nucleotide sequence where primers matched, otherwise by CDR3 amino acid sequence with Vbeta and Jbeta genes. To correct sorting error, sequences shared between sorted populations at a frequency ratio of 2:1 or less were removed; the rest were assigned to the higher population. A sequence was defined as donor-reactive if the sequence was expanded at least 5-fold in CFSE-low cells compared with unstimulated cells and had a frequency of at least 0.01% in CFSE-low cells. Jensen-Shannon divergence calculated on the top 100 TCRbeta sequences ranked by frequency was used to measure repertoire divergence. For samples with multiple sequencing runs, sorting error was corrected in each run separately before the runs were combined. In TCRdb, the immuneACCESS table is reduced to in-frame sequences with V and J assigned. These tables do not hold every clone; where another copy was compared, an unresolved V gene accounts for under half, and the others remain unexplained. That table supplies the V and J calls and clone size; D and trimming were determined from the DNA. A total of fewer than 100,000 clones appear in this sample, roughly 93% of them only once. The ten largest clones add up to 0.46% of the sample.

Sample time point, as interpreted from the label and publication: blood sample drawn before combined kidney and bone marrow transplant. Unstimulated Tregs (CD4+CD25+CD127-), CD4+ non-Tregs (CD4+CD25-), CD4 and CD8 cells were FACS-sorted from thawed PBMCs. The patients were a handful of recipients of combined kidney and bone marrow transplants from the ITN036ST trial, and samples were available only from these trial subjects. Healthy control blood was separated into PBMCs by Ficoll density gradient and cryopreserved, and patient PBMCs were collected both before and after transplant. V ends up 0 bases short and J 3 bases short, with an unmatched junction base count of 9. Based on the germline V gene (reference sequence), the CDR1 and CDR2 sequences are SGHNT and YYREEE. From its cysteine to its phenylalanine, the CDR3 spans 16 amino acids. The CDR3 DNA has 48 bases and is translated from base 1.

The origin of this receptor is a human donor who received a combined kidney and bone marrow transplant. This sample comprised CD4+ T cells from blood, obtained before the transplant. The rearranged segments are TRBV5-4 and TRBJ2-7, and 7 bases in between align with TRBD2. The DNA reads TGTGCCAGCAGCTTGGTGCCGGGACTATCCTACTACGAGCAGTACTTC. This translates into CASSLVPGLSYYEQYF.